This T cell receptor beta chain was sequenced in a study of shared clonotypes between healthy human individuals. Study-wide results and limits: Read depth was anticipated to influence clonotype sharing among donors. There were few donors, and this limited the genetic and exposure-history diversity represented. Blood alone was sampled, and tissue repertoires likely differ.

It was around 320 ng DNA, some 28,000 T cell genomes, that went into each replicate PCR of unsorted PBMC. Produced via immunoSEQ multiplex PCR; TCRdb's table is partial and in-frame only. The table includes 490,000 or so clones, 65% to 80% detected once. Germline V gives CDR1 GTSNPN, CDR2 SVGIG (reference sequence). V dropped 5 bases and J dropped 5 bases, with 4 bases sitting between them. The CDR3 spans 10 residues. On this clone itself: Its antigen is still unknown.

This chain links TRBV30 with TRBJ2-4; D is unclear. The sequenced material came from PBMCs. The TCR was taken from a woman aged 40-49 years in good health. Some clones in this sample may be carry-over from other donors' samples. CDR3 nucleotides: TGTGCCTGGGGAGAAAACATTCAGTACTTC. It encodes CAWGENIQYF.